Shown below are 22 T cell receptor beta chains from a single sample sequenced in a study of Ad26.COV2.S vaccination and SARS-CoV-2 variants (dated by TCRdb to about 2021). What this sample's treatment or condition label stands for: around 19 received Ad26.COV2.S at low or high dose, single or two shots; five or six received placebo; per-sample allocation not given. For vaccine and placebo recipients, the sequenced repertoires came from samples collected on day 63 after the first injection. Libraries were built with the immunoSEQ multiplex PCR assay. Sourced from immuneACCESS, this table was stored by TCRdb with only in-frame sequences that have V and J called. A share of the clones is absent; for the studies checked, an unresolved V gene accounts for under half, and the remainder has no known explanation. The sample table contains around 300,000 clones; only one count was recorded for around nine tenths of them. Of the sample, about 11% falls within the top ten clones.

Sequences were derived from peripheral blood, sampled in a trial of Ad26.COV2.S vaccine versus placebo. The receptors here all came from a person between 18 and 65 years old who received the Ad26.COV2.S COVID-19 vaccine or a placebo.

The rearrangement links TRBV4-2 to TRBJ2-6; 9 positions agree with TRBD1. CDR3 length equals 20 residues. With V trimmed by 0 bases and J by 3 bases, 12 bases remained unmatched. Germline CDR1 is LGHNA and CDR2 is YNFKEQ. CDR3 sequence: CASSQEGTGFILSGANVLTF. The CDR3 nucleotides read TGTGCCAGCAGCCAAGAGGGGACAGGGTTTATTCTGAGTGGGGCCAACGTCCTGACTTTC.

This clone showed up just once. V and J are TRBV9 and TRBJ2-3, with 8 bases fitting TRBD1. The CDR3 covers 17 residues. Unmatched junction bases numbered 12, after V lost 0 bases and J lost 6 bases. Looked up from germline, CDR1 is SGDLS and CDR2 is YYNGEE. The CDR3 spells CASSVVGFDRGTDTQYF. The CDR3 nucleotides are TGTGCCAGCAGCGTAGTTGGTTTTGACAGGGGAACCGATACGCAGTATTTT.

A word on this clone: This may stem from a read error, because a much larger clone lies one nucleotide away. V gene TRBV5-4 combines with J gene TRBJ1-2, with a tentative D call TRBD1 (5 bases). Germline lookup yields CDR1 SGHNT and CDR2 YYREEE (reference sequence). The V end lost 0 bases, the J end lost 3 bases, and 12 bases lay between the germline ends. The CDR3 is 15 amino acids. CDR3 nucleotides: TGTGCCAGCAGCTTGGCCGGAGGGGCGGACTATGGCTACACCTTC. Translation gives CASSLAGGADYGYTF.

The rearrangement links TRBV3-1 (or the pseudogene TRBV3-2) to TRBJ2-2; the D gene is possibly TRBD2 (5 bases). Germline V gene lookup returns CDR1 LGHDT and CDR2 YNNKEL (reference sequence). CDR3 size: 18 residues. Trimming removed 0 bases at V and 1 base at J, with 15 bases between. In DNA, the CDR3 is TGTGCCAGCAGCCAAGATGGGTGGGCGGGCAGGAACACCGGGGAGCTGTTTTTT. It codes for CASSQDGWAGRNTGELFF.

The chain employs TRBV27 and TRBJ1-4, with 11 bases aligning to TRBD1. Germline V lookup: CDR1 MNHEY, CDR2 SMNVEV (reference sequence). V lost 5 bases to trimming and J lost 7 bases; unmatched junction nucleotides: 6. CDR3 size: 15 residues. The DNA of the CDR3 is TGTGCCAGCAGTCCTGGGACAGGGGGGAGTGAAAAACTGTTTTTT. As protein: CASSPGTGGSEKLFF.

Of note for this clone: The junction and the germline gene differ at one end; a read error may be behind it. The chain carries TRBV12-3 or TRBV12-4 and TRBJ2-5, with no clear D. CDR3 length equals 13 residues. CDR3 sequence: CASSLLVAEAQYF. The CDR3 DNA reads TGTGCCAGCAGTTTATTGGTGGCAGAGGCCCAGTACTTC.

The CDR3 DNA reads as TGTGCCAGCAGTGAACCCCCGGGGTTCTCGATTTACGAGCAGTACTTC. Translating gives CASSEPPGFSIYEQYF. J is TRBJ2-7 and V is TRBV2, with D maybe TRBD2 (5 bases). V was clipped by 2 bases and J by 4 bases, with 18 bases between them. The CDR3 has 16 amino acids. The germline V gene encodes CDR1 SNHLY and CDR2 FYNNEI.

The chain carries TRBV21-1 and TRBJ2-7; TRBD2, the D gene given by the table, was not confirmed from the DNA. TRBV21-1 is a pseudogene. The CDR3 spans 14 residues. CDR3 nucleotide sequence: TGTGCCAGCACCCCTGGCGGGAGGGTCGACGAGCAGTACTTC. It codes for CASTPGGRVDEQYF.

The chain joins TRBV5-6 to TRBJ2-7; D remains unclear. The CDR3 runs 14 residues. V was cut by 4 bases and J by 1 base, with 12 bases left in between. Germline CDR1 SGHDT, CDR2 YYEEEE. CDR3 sequence: CASSQLFRSYEQYF. The CDR3 DNA follows: TGTGCCAGCAGCCAATTGTTCAGGTCCTACGAGCAGTACTTC.

The table lists this clone with a count of one. The chain employs TRBV19 and TRBJ2-1; TRBD2 might be the D (6 bases). Germline CDR1 is LNHDA and CDR2 is SQIVND (reference sequence). CDR3 length: 15 amino acids. Trimming removed 5 bases at V and 0 bases at J, with 11 bases between. CDR3 in DNA: TGTGCCAGTAGTTCTAGGAGGGGCTCCTACAATGAGCAGTTCTTC. It yields the protein CASSSRRGSYNEQFF.

This clone was counted a single time. The chain uses TRBV7-6 and TRBJ2-1; the D is unclear. This CDR3 has 12 residues. The germline CDR1 and CDR2 sequences are SGHVS and FNYEAQ. V was pared by 1 base and J by 6 bases, with 4 bases between. This chain's CDR3 is CASSLDGNEQFF. The CDR3 nucleotides read TGTGCCAGCAGCTTAGACGGCAATGAGCAGTTCTTC.

This rearrangement joins TRBV24-1 to TRBJ2-2; 12 bases map to TRBD1. Trimming at V came to 3 bases and at J to 6 bases, leaving 10 bases not matched to a gene. The CDR3 runs to 18 residues. The V gene's germline CDR1 is KGHDR and CDR2 SFDVKD. CDR3 loop: CATSDPPRGQGASGELFF. In nucleotides, the CDR3 is TGTGCCACCAGTGATCCCCCCCGGGGACAGGGGGCTTCCGGGGAGCTGTTTTTT.

The chain joins TRBV6-4 to TRBJ2-2; TRBD2 aligns across 15 bases. CDR3 length: 17 amino acids. V shed 7 bases, J shed 4 bases, and the junction held 7 bases outside the gene matches. The germline gives CDR1 MRHNA, CDR2 SNTAGT. The CDR3 nucleotides are TGTGCCAGCATCGGACTAGCGGGAGGGCCTAGCACCGGGGAGCTGTTTTTT. Amino acids: CASIGLAGGPSTGELFF.

The rearrangement uses TRBV28 and TRBJ2-5; 9 bases are a match to TRBD2. The CDR3 is 17 amino acids. V was pared by 3 bases and J by 2 bases, with 10 bases of the junction left unmatched. Germline V CDR1 and CDR2: MDHEN, SYDVKM. The CDR3 reads CASSFAAGGLHQETQYF. CDR3 coding DNA: TGTGCCAGCAGTTTTGCGGCGGGAGGGCTTCATCAAGAGACCCAGTACTTC. The whole variable domain, filled in from reference TRBV28 and TRBJ2-5, reads DVKVTQSSRYLVKRTGEKVFLECVQDMDHENMFWYRQDPGLGLRLIYFSYDVKMKEKGDIPEGYSVSREKKERFSLILESASTNQTSMYLCASSFAAGGLHQETQYFGPGTRLLVL.

This clone came up once. This sequence joins TRBV28 and TRBJ2-5; no definite D call. The ends were cut back, 8 bases at V and 2 bases at J, with 15 bases in the middle. The CDR3 loop spans 14 amino acids. Germline V CDR1 and CDR2: MDHEN, SYDVKM. The CDR3 here is CASRLPGLQETQYF. The CDR3 DNA reads as TGTGCCAGCCGGTTGCCGGGCCTTCAAGAGACCCAGTACTTC. Supplemented by reference TRBV28 and TRBJ2-5, the full variable domain reads DVKVTQSSRYLVKRTGEKVFLECVQDMDHENMFWYRQDPGLGLRLIYFSYDVKMKEKGDIPEGYSVSREKKERFSLILESASTNQTSMYLCASRLPGLQETQYFGPGTRLLVL.

This clone was picked up a small number of times. The chain joins TRBV12-3 or TRBV12-4 to TRBJ1-1; possibly TRBD1 for D (5 bases). V lost 2 bases, J lost 4 bases, and 8 bases lay in between. The CDR3 contains 13 residues. CDR3 nucleotides: TGTGCCAGCAGTTTAATGGGGGGCACTGAAGCTTTCTTT. Its translation is CASSLMGGTEAFF.

The chain links TRBV27 to TRBJ1-4; the D gene is possibly TRBD1 (5 bases). Trimming stripped 5 bases from V and 4 bases from J, with 14 bases between. CDR1 and CDR2 (germline): MNHEY, SMNVEV (reference sequence). There are 15 residues in the CDR3. CDR3 DNA sequence: TGTGCCAGCAGTCCGATCGACAGCCTTAATGAAAAACTGTTTTTT. Translated: CASSPIDSLNEKLFF. Variable domain in full (rest from reference TRBV27 and TRBJ1-4): EAQVTQNPRYLITVTGKKLTVTCSQNMNHEYMSWYRQDPGLGLRQIYYSMNVEVTDKGDVPEGYKVSRKEKRNFPLILESPSPNQTSLYFCASSPIDSLNEKLFFGSGTQLSVL.

This sequence joins TRBV28 and TRBJ2-2; unclear D gene. V lost 7 bases and J lost 8, with 8 bases in between. This CDR3 has 11 amino acids. CDR1 MDHEN and CDR2 SYDVKM come from the germline V gene. This CDR3 is CASTIRGELFF. The CDR3 bases are TGTGCCAGCACTATTAGGGGGGAGCTGTTTTTT. The full variable domain, completed using reference TRBV28 and TRBJ2-2, is DVKVTQSSRYLVKRTGEKVFLECVQDMDHENMFWYRQDPGLGLRLIYFSYDVKMKEKGDIPEGYSVSREKKERFSLILESASTNQTSMYLCASTIRGELFFGEGSRLTVL.

The chain recombines TRBV27 with TRBJ2-7; the match to TRBD1 covers 7 bases. V lost 2 bases, J lost 0 bases, and 10 bases stayed unmatched. There are 17 residues in the CDR3. CDR1 is MNHEY and CDR2 is SMNVEV in the germline V gene (reference sequence). CDR3 nucleotide sequence: TGTGCCAGCAGTTTAACAGGACAGGCTTTTAGCTCCTACGAGCAGTACTTC. It specifies CASSLTGQAFSSYEQYF.

This chain's CDR3 is CASSSGNTIYF. CDR3 DNA sequence: TGTGCCAGCAGCTCTGGAAACACCATATATTTT. The chain has TRBV2 and TRBJ1-3; D not certain. The V gene's germline CDR1 is SNHLY and CDR2 FYNNEI. V was shortened by 6 bases and J by 0 bases, with 0 bases between the two germline ends. The CDR3 is made up of 11 amino acids.

This chain connects TRBV28 to TRBJ2-5; D perhaps matches TRBD1 (5 bases). This CDR3 contains 17 residues. V lost 6 bases to trimming and J lost 2 bases, with 22 bases between them. Germline V lookup: CDR1 MDHEN, CDR2 SYDVKM. CDR3 bases: TGTGCCAGCAGACCTGAACCTAAAAGGGGATCGCAAGAGACCCAGTACTTC. Amino acid sequence: CASRPEPKRGSQETQYF.

The genes are TRBV6-2 or TRBV6-3 and TRBJ2-3, with a possible D match to TRBD2 (5 bases). Germline V gene sequence: CDR1 MNHEY, CDR2 SVGEGT. The CDR3 extends over 14 amino acids. V was trimmed by 8 bases and J by 1 base, leaving 13 bases between them. The CDR3 DNA follows: TGTGCCAGCCGCCGGGATGGGGGCACAGATACGCAGTATTTT. This encodes CASRRDGGTDTQYF.